This passage covers 18 T cell receptor beta chains from one sample sequenced in a study. TCRdb recomputed calls from the 5' RACE reads with MiXCR, one row per CDR3 protein. The data hold approximately 6,000 distinct CDR3 sequences, with around 56% observed a single time. Input material: naive CD4+ T cells sorted from blood. Subset meaning: naive CD4+ T cells, CD4+CD45RA+CD25-. These receptors came from a female donor with breast cancer.

This clonotype showed up just a few times. The genes are TRBV12-3 or TRBV12-4 and TRBJ1-5; D is possibly TRBD1 (6 bases). The CDR3 extends over 14 amino acids. The V and J ends lost 4 bases and 6 bases respectively, with 13 bases between them. The CDR3: CASSSSRGGQPQHF. The CDR3 DNA reads as TGTGCCAGCAGTTCGTCCAGGGGTGGTCAGCCCCAGCATTTT.

The CDR3 sequence: CASRPRTGAYEQYV. CDR3 DNA sequence: TGTGCCAGCAGACCTCGGACAGGGGCCTACGAGCAGTACGTC. The chain recombines TRBV6-2 or TRBV6-3 with TRBJ2-7; 9 nucleotides align to TRBD1. Looked up from germline, CDR1 is MNHEY and CDR2 is SVGEGT. V lost 6 bases to trimming and J lost 2 bases; unmatched junction nucleotides: 5. There are 14 residues in the CDR3.

V is TRBV3-1 and J is TRBJ2-5; a possible D gene is TRBD2 (5 bases). Germline V CDR1 and CDR2: LGHDT, YNNKEL (reference sequence). Trimming took 4 bases from V and 4 from J, leaving 10 bases between them. The CDR3 loop spans 13 amino acids. This chain's CDR3 is CASSPAGRETQYF. The CDR3 bases are TGTGCCAGCAGCCCTGCGGGCCGAGAGACCCAGTACTTC.

The gene calls are TRBV20-1 and TRBJ2-3; the D is unclear. Germline-derived CDR1 and CDR2 are DFQATT and SNEGSKA (reference sequence). The CDR3 totals 13 residues. V dropped 3 bases and J dropped 4 bases, with 11 bases sitting between them. CDR3 amino acids: CSARAARSDTQYF. The CDR3 nucleotides are TGCAGTGCTAGGGCGGCTAGGTCAGATACGCAGTATTTT.

By sample fraction, this clonotype is medium-sized. This chain connects TRBV7-2 to TRBJ2-3; TRBD1 aligns across 7 bases. The V segment lost 5 bases and the J segment 0 bases; nucleotides outside the gene matches: 5. Germline V CDR1 and CDR2: SGHTA, FQGNSA. This CDR3 is built from 15 residues. Here the CDR3 DNA reads TGTGCCAGCAGCCCCGACAGGGCGAGCACAGATACGCAGTATTTT. Encoded protein: CASSPDRASTDTQYF.

The V gene is TRBV5-1, the J gene TRBJ2-3; D not certain. V gave up 3 bases and J gave up 0 bases, with 2 bases separating them. CDR1 and CDR2 from the germline V gene are SGHRS and YFSETQ. This CDR3 comprises 12 residues. CDR3 region: CASSSSTDTQYF. Written as DNA, the CDR3 is TGCGCCAGCAGCTCTAGCACAGATACGCAGTATTTT.

This clonotype has more than one count but fewer than ten. The V call is TRBV2, the J call TRBJ2-3; 10 bases agree with TRBD1. V dropped 9 bases and J dropped 2; count of bases not matched to a gene: 5. The CDR3 spans 14 residues. CDR1 is SNHLY and CDR2 is FYNNEI in the germline V gene. The CDR3 here is CASGTGEITDTQYF. CDR3 nucleotide sequence: TGTGCCAGTGGGACAGGGGAAATCACAGATACGCAGTATTTT.

The J gene is TRBJ1-2, the V gene TRBV20-1; 10 bases fit TRBD1. Losses at the gene ends were 5 bases for V and 2 bases for J; bases not matched to a gene: 5. The CDR3 totals 14 residues. Germline V lookup: CDR1 DFQATT, CDR2 SNEGSKA (reference sequence). DNA of the CDR3: TGCAGTGCTCCGGGACAGGGGTCCAACTATGGCTACACCTTC. It encodes CSAPGQGSNYGYTF.

This sequence joins TRBV21-1 and TRBJ1-5; TRBD1, the D gene given by the table, was not confirmed from the DNA. TRBV21-1 is labeled a pseudogene. The CDR3 consists of 13 residues. The CDR3 region has the DNA TGTGCCAGCCCCGGGACAGGGATTCAGCCCCAGCATTTT. Residues: CASPGTGIQPQHF.

Details on this clonotype: Mismatch with germline at one junction end may stem from a read error. This sequence joins TRBV6-2 or TRBV6-3 and TRBJ2-1; D unclear. This CDR3 comprises 12 residues. Per the germline V gene, CDR1 is MNHEY and CDR2 is SVGEGT. The CDR3 loop is CASSNTVDEQFF. Written as DNA, the CDR3 is TGTGCTAGCAGCAACACTGTGGATGAGCAGTTCTTC.

As to this clonotype: Given the absence of the conserved phenylalanine or tryptophan at the CDR3 end, a read error is likely. The chain uses TRBV11-2 and TRBJ2-5; D is unclear. Looked up from germline, CDR1 is SGHAT and CDR2 is FQNNGV. The CDR3 extends over 13 amino acids. V lost 4 bases and J lost 5, with 11 bases in between. Written as DNA, the CDR3 is TGTGCCAGCAGCTATGGGGATTGGGAGACCCAGTACCTC. It is translated as CASSYGDWETQYL.

This clonotype was detected only once. This chain joins TRBV7-9 and TRBJ2-1; D remains unclear. The germline gives CDR1 SEHNR, CDR2 FQNEAQ (reference sequence). This CDR3 region has 12 residues. V dropped 2 bases and J dropped 3 bases, with 2 bases sitting between them. In DNA, the CDR3 is TGTGCCAGCAGCTTACGCTACAATGAGCAGTTCTTC. Protein sequence: CASSLRYNEQFF.

The genes are TRBV7-2 and TRBJ1-5, with D perhaps TRBD1 (6 bases). Germline V gene sequence: CDR1 SGHTA, CDR2 FQGNSA. The CDR3 spans 14 residues. Deletions cut 4 bases from V and 6 bases from J, with 13 bases between. CDR3 amino acids: CASSYAGAGQPQHF. The CDR3 region has the DNA TGTGCCAGCAGCTACGCGGGGGCGGGTCAGCCCCAGCATTTT. The full variable domain, its missing parts supplied by reference TRBV7-2 and TRBJ1-5, is GAGVSQSPSNKVTEKGKDVELRCDPISGHTALYWYRQSLGQGLEFLIYFQGNSAPDKSGLPSDRFSAERTGGSVSTLTIQRTQQEDSAVYLCASSYAGAGQPQHFGDGTRLSIL.

Regarding this clonotype: A junction boundary mismatches the germline segment, possibly from a read error. This chain uses TRBV20-1 with TRBJ1-1; D is unresolved. Germline V gene sequence: CDR1 DFQATT, CDR2 SNEGSKA (reference sequence). The CDR3 totals 14 residues. The CDR3 loop reads CSAREPGIHTEALF. Written as DNA, the CDR3 is TGCAGTGCTAGAGAGCCCGGAATTCACACTGAAGCTCTCTTT.

The table lists this clonotype with a few counts. This rearrangement joins TRBV5-6 to TRBJ2-7; D is ambiguous. The CDR3 consists of 11 residues. V dropped 2 bases and J dropped 5 bases, with 5 bases sitting between them. CDR1 is SGHDT and CDR2 is YYEEEE in the germline V gene. The CDR3 DNA is TGTGCCAGCAGCTTTAAAAACGAGCAGTACGTC. Translation: CASSFKNEQYV.

This clonotype was detected once. The V call is TRBV30, the J call TRBJ2-5; 7 bases align to TRBD1. In germline, CDR1 is GTSNPN, CDR2 SVGIG (reference sequence). The length of the CDR3 is 14 residues. With V trimmed by 4 bases and J by 2 bases, 7 bases remained unmatched. CDR3 amino acids: CAWTGTAPQETQYF. CDR3 DNA: TGTGCCTGGACCGGGACAGCCCCGCAAGAGACCCAGTACTTC.

The genes are TRBV23-1 and TRBJ2-3, with D possibly matching TRBD1 (5 bases). TRBV23-1 is filed as an ORF, its function uncertain. This CDR3 region has 15 residues. V shed 5 bases and J shed 4 bases, with 16 bases lying between them. CDR3 sequence reads: CASSMTAQEADTQYF. CDR3 in DNA: TGCGCCAGCAGTATGACAGCCCAAGAGGCAGATACGCAGTATTTT.

The chain has TRBV29-1 and TRBJ1-2; D remains ambiguous. The CDR3 runs to 11 residues. CDR1 SQVTM and CDR2 ANQGSEA come from the germline V gene. Deletions cut 8 bases from V and 8 bases from J, with 15 bases between. The CDR3 DNA reads TGCAGCATGACGGTTGGTGCCGGCTACACCTTC. It encodes CSMTVGAGYTF.